What follows is one TCR beta chain and its context. What it binds is unknown. This record comes from a study of Graves' ophthalmopathy and Graves' hyperthyroidism. General observations from the study: Clonotypes were expanded in thyroid at above 0.001 frequency, and most also appeared in blood.

In this cohort, patients with other autoimmune diseases, uncontrolled infections, pregnancy or lactation were excluded. It was on clinical symptoms, serum thyroxine, TRAb, thyroid ultrasound and orbital computed tomography that diagnosis relied. Amplification targeted the TCR beta CDR3 regions, with RNA transcripts as the source material. First-round RT-PCR relied on HTBI primers, and a second-round multiplex PCR came next. TCRdb used MiXCR to reprocess the multiplex PCR reads, holding one entry per CDR3 protein. The repertoire holds around 400,000 distinct CDR3 sequences, with 18% as singletons. V was cut by 5 bases and J by 2 bases, with 9 bases left in between. This CDR3 region has 13 residues. Germline lookup yields CDR1 KGHSH and CDR2 LQKENI.

This sequence was found in a woman between 18 and 29 years old with Graves' ophthalmopathy. The specimen sequenced was peripheral blood. The chain joins TRBV18 to TRBJ1-2; D unresolved. This chain's CDR3 is CASSKDPNYGYTF. In DNA, the CDR3 is TGTGCCAGCTCAAAGGACCCCAACTATGGCTACACCTTC.